Following are 23 T cell receptor beta chains from one sample sequenced in a study of blood T cell repertoires in COVID-19 (dated by TCRdb to about 2020). The library was prepared using the immunoSEQ multiplex PCR assay. Sourced from immuneACCESS, this table was stored by TCRdb with only in-frame sequences that have V and J called. A share of the clones is absent; for the studies checked, an unresolved V gene accounts for under half, and the remainder has no known explanation. This sample comprises roughly 320,000 clones, 85% to 90% of them detected only once. Over 1% of the sample is held by the ten biggest clonotypes. The sequencing input was peripheral blood. The receptors shown here come from a man in his 70s with acute or convalescent COVID-19.

The chain links TRBV7-2 to TRBJ1-4; possible D gene TRBD1, 6 bases. The CDR3 consists of 15 residues. Trimming took 1 base from V and 7 from J, leaving 13 bases between them. The germline CDR1 and CDR2 sequences are SGHTA and FQGNSA. CDR3 DNA sequence: TGTGCCAGCAGCTTAGTGGCAGGGGTGACTGAAAAACTGTTTTTT. This translates into CASSLVAGVTEKLFF. Supplemented by reference TRBV7-2 and TRBJ1-4, the full variable domain reads GAGVSQSPSNKVTEKGKDVELRCDPISGHTALYWYRQSLGQGLEFLIYFQGNSAPDKSGLPSDRFSAERTGGSVSTLTIQRTQQEDSAVYLCASSLVAGVTEKLFFGSGTQLSVL.

This sequence joins TRBV24-1 and TRBJ2-1, with 9 nucleotides matching TRBD2. This CDR3 is 17 amino acids long. Per the germline V gene, CDR1 is KGHDR and CDR2 is SFDVKD. J lost 0 bases, V lost 9 bases, and 11 bases had no gene match. The CDR3 DNA reads TGTGCCACCTCCGGGGCTAGCGGGGCCAGCTCCTACAATGAGCAGTTCTTC. It specifies CATSGASGASSYNEQFF.

The chain combines TRBV3-1 (or the pseudogene TRBV3-2) with TRBJ2-7; 10 bases are a match to TRBD2. The trim removed 0 bases at V and 3 bases at J, leaving 5 bases unmatched. From germline, CDR1 is LGHDT and CDR2 YNNKEL (reference sequence). There are 16 residues in the CDR3. This CDR3 reads CASSQERRTSGYEQYF. DNA of the CDR3: TGTGCCAGCAGCCAAGAGCGTCGGACTAGCGGCTACGAGCAGTACTTC.

CDR3 sequence reads: CASSWGAEPEAFF. The CDR3 DNA reads as TGTGCCAGCAGTTGGGGCGCCGAGCCAGAAGCTTTCTTT. The rearrangement links TRBV5-6 to TRBJ1-1; tentative D call: TRBD1 (5 bases). This CDR3 contains 13 residues. With 5 bases removed from V and 8 bases from J, the gap between germline ends came to 16 bases. CDR1 and CDR2 (germline): SGHDT, YYEEEE.

The chain has TRBV24-1 and TRBJ2-3, with TRBD2 as a possible D gene (5 bases). Per germline, CDR1 KGHDR and CDR2 SFDVKD. With 9 bases removed from V and 1 base from J, the gap between germline ends came to 7 bases. The CDR3 totals 12 residues. CDR3 residues: CATAGGTDTQYF. CDR3 coding DNA: TGTGCCACCGCGGGTGGCACAGATACGCAGTATTTT.

The rearrangement joins TRBV7-2 to TRBJ2-6; 7 bases line up with TRBD1. The V and J ends lost 1 base and 0 bases, in that order; junction bases with no gene match: 6. The CDR3 covers 18 residues. The V gene's germline CDR1 is SGHTA and CDR2 FQGNSA. DNA of the CDR3: TGTGCCAGCAGCTTAGGAGGGACAGCGAGCTCTGGGGCCAACGTCCTGACTTTC. Residues: CASSLGGTASSGANVLTF. Filled out from reference TRBV7-2 and TRBJ2-6, the complete variable domain reads GAGVSQSPSNKVTEKGKDVELRCDPISGHTALYWYRQSLGQGLEFLIYFQGNSAPDKSGLPSDRFSAERTGGSVSTLTIQRTQQEDSAVYLCASSLGGTASSGANVLTFGAGSRLTVL.

The gene calls are TRBV30 and TRBJ1-5; 9 bases line up with TRBD1. V lost 5 bases to trimming and J lost 2 bases; unmatched junction nucleotides: 13. There are 17 residues in the CDR3. From germline, CDR1 is GTSNPN and CDR2 SVGIG (reference sequence). The CDR3 reads CAWEPTGTGNGNQPQHF. DNA of the CDR3: TGTGCCTGGGAACCGACCGGGACAGGGAACGGCAATCAGCCCCAGCATTTT.

This chain joins TRBV28 and TRBJ1-2, with D unresolved. With 3 bases removed from V and 2 bases from J, the gap between germline ends came to 16 bases. The CDR3 extends over 16 amino acids. Germline V gives CDR1 MDHEN, CDR2 SYDVKM. DNA of the CDR3: TGTGCCAGCAGTTTCGTCGTTGCGCGTTCGAACTATGGCTACACCTTC. Translating gives CASSFVVARSNYGYTF.

This chain uses TRBV30 with TRBJ1-1; TRBD1 aligns across 9 bases. Germline CDR1 GTSNPN, CDR2 SVGIG (reference sequence). The CDR3 is 13 amino acids. V was clipped by 4 bases and J by 6 bases; unmatched bases: 6. DNA of the CDR3: TGTGCCTGGACCCGGACAGGGGTCGCTGAAGCTTTCTTT. Its translation: CAWTRTGVAEAFF. The full variable domain, with the rest looked up from reference TRBV30 and TRBJ1-1, is SQTIHQWPATLVQPVGSPLSLECTVEGTSNPNLYWYRQAAGRGLQLLFYSVGIGQISSEVPQNLSASRPQDRQFILSSKKLLLSDSGFYLCAWTRTGVAEAFFGQGTRLTVV.

This chain uses TRBV11-3 with TRBJ2-3; 9 bases fit TRBD1. The CDR3 extends over 14 amino acids. The V and J ends lost 5 bases and 7 bases, in that order; junction bases with no gene match: 7. Looked up from germline, CDR1 is SGHNT and CDR2 is YENEEA. CDR3 bases: TGTGCCAGCAGCCCAGGACAGGGGCCAAATACGCAGTATTTT. Protein product: CASSPGQGPNTQYF.

This clone occurred once. J is TRBJ1-1 and V is TRBV15, with unresolved D. With 0 bases removed from V and 0 bases from J, the gap between germline ends came to 11 bases. CDR1 is LNHNV, CDR2 YYDKDF, per germline (reference sequence). CDR3 length equals 16 residues. The CDR3 DNA is TGTGCCACCAGCAGAGATAGGCGGCCGTTGAACACTGAAGCTTTCTTT. Translating gives CATSRDRRPLNTEAFF.

The chain links TRBV28 to TRBJ1-2, with D perhaps TRBD1 (6 bases). This CDR3 has 16 amino acids. Looked up from germline, CDR1 is MDHEN and CDR2 is SYDVKM. V gave up 3 bases and J gave up 0 bases, with 14 bases separating them. In DNA, the CDR3 is TGTGCCAGCAGTTTTATTCAGGGGATCACTAACTATGGCTACACCTTC. This translates into CASSFIQGITNYGYTF.

The chain is built from TRBV6-6 and TRBJ1-5, with 8 nucleotides matching TRBD1. There are 14 residues in the CDR3. Germline values: CDR1 MNHNY, CDR2 SVGAGI (reference sequence). The V gene end was trimmed by 2 bases and the J gene end by 6 bases; junction bases not matched to a gene: 3. The CDR3 nucleotides read TGTGCCAGCAGTTACGAACAGGGGGTTCAGCCCCAGCATTTT. It specifies CASSYEQGVQPQHF.

The gene calls are TRBV11-2 and TRBJ2-6, with 9 nucleotides matching TRBD2. The CDR3 runs 20 residues. The germline gives CDR1 SGHAT, CDR2 FQNNGV. V shed 0 bases and J 3 bases; nucleotides not matched to a gene: 12. The CDR3, as DNA: TGTGCCAGCAGCTTAGAGGCGGCGGGAGGGCCGAAATATGGGGCCAACGTCCTGACTTTC. It translates to CASSLEAAGGPKYGANVLTF.

This clone appeared a few times. This chain uses TRBV19 with TRBJ1-5; D gene uncertain. V lost 5 bases to trimming and J lost 4 bases, with 12 bases between them. CDR3 length: 14 residues. Per the germline V gene, CDR1 is LNHDA and CDR2 is SQIVND (reference sequence). CDR3 sequence: CASSPNWANQPQHF. The DNA for the CDR3 is TGTGCCAGTAGTCCTAACTGGGCGAATCAGCCCCAGCATTTT.

Only one count was recorded for this clone. The rearrangement joins TRBV3-1 (or the pseudogene TRBV3-2) to TRBJ2-3; 12 bases fit TRBD2. CDR3 length: 16 residues. Trimming cost V 4 bases and J 3 bases; bases outside gene matches: 5. Per germline, CDR1 LGHDT and CDR2 YNNKEL (reference sequence). This chain's CDR3 is CASSRLAGVSTDTQYF. CDR3 DNA sequence: TGTGCCAGCAGCCGACTAGCGGGAGTTTCTACAGATACGCAGTATTTT.

The chain is built from TRBV5-1 and TRBJ2-2; 8 bases line up with TRBD2. Germline CDR1 SGHRS, CDR2 YFSETQ. The J segment lost 1 base and the V segment lost 4 bases, leaving 3 bases of the junction unmatched. The CDR3 has 15 amino acids. In DNA form, the CDR3 reads TGCGCCAGCAGCCCACTAGCGGAGAACACCGGGGAGCTGTTTTTT. Amino acids: CASSPLAENTGELFF. Full variable domain (outside the CDR3, taken from reference TRBV5-1 and TRBJ2-2): KAGVTQTPRYLIKTRGQQVTLSCSPISGHRSVSWYQQTPGQGLQFLFEYFSETQRNKGNFPGRFSGRQFSNSRSEMNVSTLELGDSALYLCASSPLAENTGELFFGEGSRLTVL.

The V and J genes are TRBV18 and TRBJ2-7, with 11 bases lining up with TRBD2. The germline gives CDR1 KGHSH, CDR2 LQKENI. The junction had 20 bases not matched to a gene; V was cut back by 1 base and J by 3 bases. The CDR3 runs 21 residues. The DNA for the CDR3 is TGTGCCAGCTCACCACGGTCCCTACTAGCGGGAGAAACTACGACTATCTACGAGCAGTACTTC. Its translation is CASSPRSLLAGETTTIYEQYF.

In its sample, this clone was seen once. The V call is TRBV11-2, the J call TRBJ2-3; tentative D call: TRBD2 (6 bases). The CDR3 is 16 residues long. The germline V gene encodes CDR1 SGHAT and CDR2 FQNNGV. The ends were cut back, 5 bases at V and 2 bases at J, with 17 bases in the middle. The CDR3 DNA sequence: TGTGCCAGCAGCGCGTCACTGTCGGGGGACACAGATACGCAGTATTTT. It translates to CASSASLSGDTDTQYF.

The chain links TRBV30 to TRBJ1-4; 8 nucleotides match TRBD1. This CDR3 comprises 14 residues. V shed 5 bases, J shed 7 bases, and the junction held 9 bases outside the gene matches. CDR1 and CDR2 (germline): GTSNPN, SVGIG (reference sequence). The CDR3 here is CAWEPPGGGEKLFF. The CDR3 DNA follows: TGTGCCTGGGAGCCCCCAGGGGGCGGTGAAAAACTGTTTTTT.

The chain employs TRBV27 and TRBJ1-6; 7 nucleotides agree with TRBD1. The V gene's germline CDR1 is MNHEY and CDR2 SMNVEV (reference sequence). CDR3 length equals 14 residues. The trim removed 2 bases at V and 8 bases at J, leaving 3 bases unmatched. The CDR3 bases are TGTGCCAGCAGTTTAGACAGGGTACATTCACCCCTCCACTTT. This codes for CASSLDRVHSPLHF.

The chain uses TRBV11-2 and TRBJ2-1; 9 bases line up with TRBD2. J was trimmed by 5 bases and V by 3 bases; bases with no gene match: 5. CDR1 and CDR2 (germline): SGHAT, FQNNGV. The CDR3 is 15 amino acids. The CDR3 loop is CASSFAGGLDNEQFF. The CDR3 DNA reads TGTGCCAGCAGCTTTGCGGGAGGGCTCGACAATGAGCAGTTCTTC.

J is TRBJ1-5 and V is TRBV9, with 9 bases fitting TRBD1. The CDR3 consists of 14 residues. Losses at the gene ends were 3 bases for V and 7 bases for J; bases not matched to a gene: 5. Germline values: CDR1 SGDLS, CDR2 YYNGEE. The CDR3 DNA reads as TGTGCCAGCAGCGGGACAGGGGTAGGACAGCCCCAGCATTTT. Translation gives CASSGTGVGQPQHF.